This T cell receptor beta chain is drawn from a study of cytomegalovirus exposure and HLA in healthy donors. On this clone: As yet, its antigen is unknown.

Study findings and constraints: A list of roughly 180 TCR beta chains associated with cytomegalovirus was given. As confirmed in vitro, three CMV-associated chains were specific for CMV antigens. According to a later analysis, TCR clusters from the first cohort tended to co-occur in the 120 or so validation repertoires.

The CDR3 spans 12 residues. Per the germline V gene, CDR1 is SGHAT and CDR2 is FQNNGV. The ends were cut back, 5 bases at V and 10 bases at J, with 14 bases in the middle. Clones were sequenced by immunoSEQ multiplex PCR, and TCRdb holds only the in-frame ones, with some missing. The sample includes about 170,000 clones, roughly nine tenths of them seen just once. The chain is built from TRBV11-2 and TRBJ1-2; no clear D gene. The receptor was isolated from a woman between 18 and 29 years old in good health and CMV-seropositive. Sequences were obtained from PBMCs. The CDR3 bases are TGTGCCAGCAGCGCACAGACGGAGGACTACACCTTC. Translating gives CASSAQTEDYTF.